Given below is one T cell receptor (beta chain) in context. No cognate antigen has been identified for it. Within one base of it there is no much larger clone, and no base qualities were kept. This entry is derived from a study of OX40 agonist ivuxolimab in advanced cancers. In the study overall: Ivuxolimab was an agonistic, fully human IgG2 monoclonal antibody directed against OX40 (CD134), a costimulatory receptor. Among the roughly 50 dose-escalation patients, roughly 20 had hepatocellular carcinoma, 15 or so melanoma, 9 renal cell carcinoma and 9 head and neck cancer. Partial responses occurred in three dose-escalation patients, of whom one had hepatocellular carcinoma and two had cutaneous melanoma. In the dose-escalation cohort, 70% to 85% of patients were male, and the mean age was about 55 years, with a range of roughly 20 to 80. Prior anti-PD-1, anti-PD-L1 or anti-CTLA-4 therapy was permitted, and checkpoint inhibitors had been received by about two fifths of dose-escalation patients. The point of sequencing TCRbeta in the periphery was to test whether ivuxolimab changed TCR sequence diversity and drove clonal T-cell expansion. Intravenous ivuxolimab was administered to patients every 2 weeks at six dose levels: 0.01, 0.1, 0.3, 1.5, 3 and 10 mg/kg. The monotherapy dose-escalation portion (N ≈ 50 patients) of the phase I ivuxolimab trial is reported in the paper.

The full study reports these points: Low levels of normalized T-cell clonal expansion were also seen in some nonresponding patients. At doses of 0.1 to 3.0 mg/kg, clonal expansion of both CD4+ and CD8+ blood T cells was observed from baseline to week 6. On average, CD8+ T cells showed more expanded clones than CD4+ T cells after ivuxolimab. The antigen specificity of the peripheral T cells that underwent clonal expansion was not determined. In partial responders in the 0.1-3.0 mg/kg groups, normalized peripheral clonal expansion was found to be among the lowest, especially among CD8+ T cells.

V is shortened by 9 bases, J by 7 bases, and the region joining them spans 13 bases. From a lookup of the germline V gene, CDR1 and CDR2 are SGHRS and YFSETQ. From the cysteine through the phenylalanine, the CDR3 covers 11 amino acids. The entry retains the CDR3 DNA only, 33 bases that are in frame from base 1. To sequence the TCRbeta CDR3 region, genomic DNA was isolated from the sorted cells. TCRbeta CDR3 regions were sequenced using the immunoSEQ Assay. Not all clones reach the TCRdb copy of this immuneACCESS table, which keeps in-frame sequences only. Checked studies attribute under half of the gap to unresolved V genes and leave the rest unexplained. A total of about 82,000 clones appear in this sample, just over 85% of them only once. The ten largest clones take up approximately 0.76% of the sample. Patients with autoimmune disease history or receiving systemic immunosuppression were excluded from the trial. Peripheral blood for TCR sequencing was drawn from every dose cohort at baseline, at cycle 4 day 1 and at cycle 7 day 1. The samples were drawn from a first-in-human, open-label, multicenter phase I dose-escalation trial of ivuxolimab. Adults with locally advanced or metastatic melanoma, renal cell, hepatocellular, or head and neck squamous cell carcinoma were enrolled in the trial. Before TCR sequencing, CD4+ and CD8+ T cells were separately sorted from peripheral blood.

The specimen was CD4+ or CD8+ T cells sorted from blood, collected in a trial of the OX40 agonist ivuxolimab. The V gene is TRBV5-1 and the J gene is TRBJ2-5; matching of 5 bases hints at TRBD2 as the D gene. The sequence derives from an adult with an advanced solid tumor such as melanoma, head and neck, liver or kidney cancer. The CDR3: CATYARGTQYF. Read as DNA, the sequence is TGCGCCACCTATGCTCGGGGGACCCAGTACTTC.